This T cell receptor (beta chain) is drawn from a study of blood T cell repertoires in COVID-19. In its sample, this clone was seen once. The CDR3 consists of 12 residues. Trimming removed 3 bases at V and 3 bases at J, with 5 bases between. Germline CDR1 reads SGHAT; CDR2 reads FQNNGV. Sequencing used immunoSEQ multiplex PCR; TCRdb keeps in-frame clones, though not all of them. This repertoire shows 300,000 or so clones, 70% to 90% found once; its top ten account for around 4%. This chain connects TRBV11-2 to TRBJ1-1, with a tentative D call TRBD1 (5 bases). The sequenced sample consisted of PBMCs or T cells enriched from blood (not recorded which). The sequence derives from a woman in her forties with acute COVID-19. CDR3 sequence: CASSFRDTEAFF. The CDR3 DNA reads as TGTGCCAGCAGCTTCAGGGACACTGAAGCTTTCTTT.